This T cell receptor (beta chain) stems from a study of cytomegalovirus exposure and HLA in healthy donors. The study, taken as a whole, reports: Reports showed the classifier diagnosing cytomegalovirus status with high specificity and sensitivity.

The table lists this clone with a few counts. What it binds is unknown. Whereas donors were nominally healthy upon sampling, unrecorded immune exposures were probable. The PCR made use of 60 Vbeta and 13 Jbeta primers. Sequencing used immunoSEQ multiplex PCR; TCRdb keeps in-frame clones, though not all of them. The profile shows around 100,000 clones, roughly 66% of them singletons. This CDR3 region has 12 residues. CDR1 is MDHEN, CDR2 SYDVKM, per germline. Trimming stripped 5 bases from V and 10 bases from J, with 12 bases between. The TCR comes from a woman in her forties or fifties in good health and CMV-seronegative. The rearrangement links TRBV28 to TRBJ2-1; possibly TRBD1 for D (6 bases). Material for sequencing was PBMCs. This CDR3 is CASSPQGNEQFF. CDR3 nucleotide sequence: TGTGCCAGCAGTCCCCAGGGGAACGAGCAGTTCTTC.